This T cell receptor beta chain was recorded in a study of T cell responses to AZD1222 COVID-19 vaccine. Notes on the study in general: Donor demographics were predominantly white British with a female majority; clonal diversity may be underestimated. The study reported that nearly half of spike-specific TCRs target unmutated variant regions. Just five to seven people given AZD1222 tested seropositive at baseline. It was only after the peak T cell response that any repertoires were sampled.

Germline loops: CDR1 WSHSY, CDR2 SAAADI. The V end was cut by 11 bases, the J end by 5 bases, with 4 bases between. This CDR3 has 9 amino acids. Of note for this clone: Its antigen remains unknown.

The assay was immunoSEQ multiplex PCR, and TCRdb's table has in-frame clones only and misses some. This sample has approximately 150,000 clones, with approximately 90% found just once. This sample comprised peripheral blood, obtained on day 0 of AZD1222 vaccination. The sequence derives from an adult in good health. This chain links TRBV10-2 with TRBJ1-5; no clear D gene. The CDR3 bases are TGCGCCGGGGATCAGCCCCAGCATTTT. Its translation: CAGDQPQHF.